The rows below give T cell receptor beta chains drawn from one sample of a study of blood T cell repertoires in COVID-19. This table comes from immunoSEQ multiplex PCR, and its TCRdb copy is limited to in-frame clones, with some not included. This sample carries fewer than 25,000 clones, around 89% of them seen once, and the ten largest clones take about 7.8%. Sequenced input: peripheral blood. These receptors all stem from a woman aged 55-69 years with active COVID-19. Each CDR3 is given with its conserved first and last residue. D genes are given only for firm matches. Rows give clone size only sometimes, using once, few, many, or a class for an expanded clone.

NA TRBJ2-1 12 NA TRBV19 CASIGDYNEQFF TGTGCCAGTATCGGGGACTACAATGAGCAGTTCTTC
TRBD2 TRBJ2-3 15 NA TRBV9 CASSVGTSGPDTQYF TGTGCCAGCAGCGTTGGGACTAGCGGTCCAGATACGCAGTATTTT
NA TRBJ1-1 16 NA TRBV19 CASTQKPGQVNTEAFF TGTGCCAGTACCCAGAAGCCGGGACAAGTGAACACTGAAGCTTTCTTT
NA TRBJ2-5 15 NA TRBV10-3 CAISESKMGRETQYF TGTGCCATCAGTGAGTCGAAGATGGGGAGGGAGACCCAGTACTTC
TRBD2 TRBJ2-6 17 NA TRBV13 CASSLASGGAGANVLTF TGTGCCAGCAGCTTAGCCAGCGGGGGGGCTGGGGCCAACGTCCTGACTTTC
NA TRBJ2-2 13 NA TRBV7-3 CASSSGPTGELFF TGTGCCAGCAGCTCAGGCCCCACCGGGGAGCTGTTTTTT
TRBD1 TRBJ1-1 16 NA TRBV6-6 CASSSTNRGSYTEAFF TGTGCCAGCAGTTCGACGAACAGGGGGTCCTACACTGAAGCTTTCTTT
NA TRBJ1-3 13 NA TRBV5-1 CASSPLTGNTIYF TGCGCCAGCAGCCCGTTGACAGGAAACACCATATATTTT
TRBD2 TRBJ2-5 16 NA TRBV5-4 CASSTGGNRYQETQYF TGTGCCAGCAGCACGGGGGGGAATAGGTACCAAGAGACCCAGTACTTC
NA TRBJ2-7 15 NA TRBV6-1 CASSEEAGASYEQYF TGTGCCAGCAGTGAAGAGGCAGGGGCCTCCTACGAGCAGTACTTC
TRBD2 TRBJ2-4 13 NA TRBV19 CASGSSGGNIQYF TGTGCCAGCGGAAGTAGCGGGGGAAACATTCAGTACTTC
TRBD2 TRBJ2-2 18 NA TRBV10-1 CASSPSLSGGVHTGELFF TGCGCCAGCAGTCCCAGTCTTAGCGGGGGGGTGCACACCGGGGAGCTGTTTTTT
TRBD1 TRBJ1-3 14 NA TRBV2 CASRMTGDVNTIYF TGTGCCAGCAGGATGACAGGGGACGTGAACACCATATATTTT
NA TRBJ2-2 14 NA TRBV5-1 CASSLQGNTGELFF TGCGCCAGCAGCTTGCAGGGGAACACCGGGGAGCTGTTTTTT
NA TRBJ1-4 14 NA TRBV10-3 CAISEGSGEEKLFF TGTGCCATCAGTGAGGGGAGCGGGGAAGAAAAACTGTTTTTT
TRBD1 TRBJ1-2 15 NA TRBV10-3 CATTRYTGGEDGYTF TGTGCCACAACACGCTATACAGGGGGCGAGGATGGCTACACCTTC
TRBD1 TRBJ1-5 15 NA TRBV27 CASSPYDRENQPQHF TGTGCCAGCAGTCCCTACGACAGGGAAAATCAGCCCCAGCATTTT
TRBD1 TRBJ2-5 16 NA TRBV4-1 CASSQTRDRDQETQYF TGCGCCAGCAGCCAAACGCGGGACAGGGATCAAGAGACCCAGTACTTC
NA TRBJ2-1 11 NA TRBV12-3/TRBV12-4 CASSLRNEQFF TGTGCCAGCAGTTTACGGAATGAGCAGTTCTTC
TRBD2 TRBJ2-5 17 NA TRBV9 CASSVAVGGGEQETQYF TGTGCCAGCAGCGTAGCAGTCGGGGGAGGGGAGCAAGAGACCCAGTACTTC
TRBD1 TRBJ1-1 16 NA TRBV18 CASSPIGTAANTEAFF TGTGCCAGCTCACCCATCGGGACAGCGGCGAACACTGAAGCTTTCTTT
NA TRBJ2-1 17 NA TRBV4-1 CASSQGGLTVSYNEQFF TGCGCCAGCAGCCAAGGAGGTCTTACGGTCTCCTACAATGAGCAGTTCTTC
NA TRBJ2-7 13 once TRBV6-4 CASSVGLAYEQYF TGTGCCAGCAGTGTGGGCTTAGCCTACGAGCAGTACTTC
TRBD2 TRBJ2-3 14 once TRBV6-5 CASSGGGAGDTQYF TGTGCCAGCAGCGGCGGGGGGGCTGGAGATACGCAGTATTTT
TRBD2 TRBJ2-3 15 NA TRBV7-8 CASSLGGRSTDTQYF TGTGCCAGCAGCTTAGGCGGGAGGTCCACAGATACGCAGTATTTT
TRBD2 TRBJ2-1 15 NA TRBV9 CASSPSGGKYNEQFF TGTGCCAGCAGCCCTAGCGGGGGGAAATACAATGAGCAGTTCTTC
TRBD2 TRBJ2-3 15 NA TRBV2 CASTRIAGRADTQYF TGTGCCAGCACTCGGATAGCGGGGAGGGCAGATACGCAGTATTTT
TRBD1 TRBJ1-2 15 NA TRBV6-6 CASRPQGQGVEGYTF TGTGCCAGCAGGCCCCAAGGACAGGGGGTGGAAGGCTACACCTTC
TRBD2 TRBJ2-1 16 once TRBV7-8 CASSPRLAGGYNEQFF TGTGCCAGCAGCCCGCGACTAGCGGGGGGGTACAATGAGCAGTTCTTC
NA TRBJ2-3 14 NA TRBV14 CASSQGRHTDTQYF TGTGCCAGCAGCCAGGGGCGGCACACAGATACGCAGTATTTT
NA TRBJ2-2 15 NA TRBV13 CASSPRSDSTGELFF TGTGCCAGCAGCCCTCGATCGGACAGCACCGGGGAGCTGTTTTTT